This is a list of T cell receptor beta chains from one sample in a study of blood T cells in healthy people across ages. TCRdb reprocessed the 5' RACE reads via MiXCR and lists one record per CDR3 protein. The sample has fewer than 1,000,000 distinct CDR3 sequences; 40% to 50% are singletons. The sample was blood. Source of these receptors: a man aged 55-75 years in good health. Each CDR3 is given with its conserved first and last residue. The order of the fields is D gene, J gene, clone size, V gene, CDR3 protein, CDR3 DNA. The D gene is left open where the match is weak. Clone sizes are given selectively: once, few, many, or a class where the clone is expanded.

d_gene: -; j_gene: TRBJ2-1; abundance: -; v_gene: TRBV5-1; CDR3aa: CASSLLLRENEQFF; CDR3nt: TGCGCCAGCAGCTTGCTTCTCAGGGAAAATGAGCAGTTCTTC
d_gene: TRBD1; j_gene: TRBJ1-1; abundance: -; v_gene: TRBV6-1; CDR3aa: CASSPQGGMNTEAFF; CDR3nt: TGTGCCAGCAGCCCCCAGGGGGGGATGAACACTGAAGCTTTCTTT
d_gene: -; j_gene: TRBJ2-1; abundance: few; v_gene: TRBV6-5; CDR3aa: CASSYGHGYNEQFF; CDR3nt: TGTGCCAGCAGTTACGGGCATGGCTACAATGAGCAGTTCTTC
d_gene: -; j_gene: TRBJ2-4; abundance: many; v_gene: TRBV29-1; CDR3aa: CSVSGGRTQYF; CDR3nt: TGCAGCGTCTCAGGAGGGAGGACTCAGTACTTC
d_gene: -; j_gene: TRBJ1-2; abundance: -; v_gene: TRBV7-2; CDR3aa: CASSISGYGYTF; CDR3nt: TGTGCCAGCAGCATTTCCGGCTATGGCTACACCTTC
d_gene: -; j_gene: TRBJ2-5; abundance: many; v_gene: TRBV7-7; CDR3aa: CASSSDVGDQYF; CDR3nt: TGTGCTAGCAGCTCAGATGTCGGTGACCAGTACTTC
d_gene: -; j_gene: TRBJ2-5; abundance: few; v_gene: TRBV7-2; CDR3aa: CASSPFVGTQYF; CDR3nt: TGTGCCAGCAGCCCCTTCGTGGGGACCCAGTACTTC
d_gene: TRBD1; j_gene: TRBJ2-3; abundance: -; v_gene: TRBV2; CDR3aa: CASSGGTGDADTQYF; CDR3nt: TGTGCCAGCAGTGGAGGGACAGGGGACGCAGATACGCAGTATTTT
d_gene: -; j_gene: TRBJ2-5; abundance: -; v_gene: TRBV7-6; CDR3aa: CASSLGVVETQYF; CDR3nt: TGTGCCAGCAGCTTAGGAGTAGTCGAGACCCAGTACTTC
d_gene: -; j_gene: TRBJ2-5; abundance: -; v_gene: TRBV9; CDR3aa: CASSPAGGAQTQYF; CDR3nt: TGTGCCAGCAGCCCGGCAGGGGGGGCCCAGACCCAGTACTTC
d_gene: -; j_gene: TRBJ2-7; abundance: -; v_gene: TRBV15; CDR3aa: CATSRDPRPTYEQYF; CDR3nt: TGTGCCACCAGCAGAGATCCCAGGCCTACCTACGAGCAGTACTTC
d_gene: TRBD2; j_gene: TRBJ2-3; abundance: -; v_gene: TRBV5-1; CDR3aa: CASSLASGGPTPFTDTQYF; CDR3nt: TGCGCCAGCAGCTTGGCTAGCGGGGGCCCCACCCCCTTCACAGATACGCAGTATTTT
d_gene: TRBD2; j_gene: TRBJ2-1; abundance: -; v_gene: TRBV7-9; CDR3aa: CASSFRTSGVSEQFF; CDR3nt: TGTGCCAGCAGCTTTAGGACTAGCGGGGTTAGTGAGCAGTTCTTC
d_gene: -; j_gene: TRBJ2-7; abundance: -; v_gene: TRBV12-3/TRBV12-4; CDR3aa: CASSVNRLNYEQYF; CDR3nt: TGTGCCAGCAGTGTAAACAGACTCAACTACGAGCAGTACTTC
d_gene: TRBD1; j_gene: TRBJ2-1; abundance: many; v_gene: TRBV29-1; CDR3aa: CSVSGGRSYNEQFF; CDR3nt: TGCAGCGTTTCAGGGGGCAGGTCCTACAATGAGCAGTTCTTC
d_gene: TRBD1; j_gene: TRBJ2-3; abundance: -; v_gene: TRBV6-5; CDR3aa: CASHRQGTDTQYF; CDR3nt: TGTGCCAGCCATAGACAGGGTACAGATACGCAGTATTTT
d_gene: TRBD1; j_gene: TRBJ2-3; abundance: -; v_gene: TRBV4-1; CDR3aa: CASSQEPAGGLDTQYF; CDR3nt: TGCGCCAGCAGCCAAGAACCGGCAGGGGGCTTAGATACGCAGTATTTT
d_gene: -; j_gene: TRBJ2-3; abundance: few; v_gene: TRBV4-3; CDR3aa: CASSQNTGTTADTQYF; CDR3nt: TGCGCCAGCAGCCAAAACACCGGGACAACTGCAGATACGCAGTATTTT
d_gene: -; j_gene: TRBJ1-1; abundance: few; v_gene: TRBV30; CDR3aa: CASVGLNTEAFF; CDR3nt: TGTGCCTCGGTGGGGCTTAACACTGAAGCTTTCTTT
d_gene: -; j_gene: TRBJ2-5; abundance: few; v_gene: TRBV20-1; CDR3aa: CSARREINQETQYF; CDR3nt: TGCAGTGCTAGGAGAGAAATAAACCAAGAGACCCAGTACTTC
d_gene: TRBD1; j_gene: TRBJ2-7; abundance: -; v_gene: TRBV29-1; CDR3aa: CSVELDRTYEQYF; CDR3nt: TGCAGCGTGGAGTTGGACAGGACCTACGAGCAGTACTTC
d_gene: TRBD1; j_gene: TRBJ1-5; abundance: -; v_gene: TRBV7-6; CDR3aa: CASSSGQGANQPQHF; CDR3nt: TGTGCCAGCAGCAGCGGACAGGGGGCGAATCAGCCCCAGCATTTT
d_gene: -; j_gene: TRBJ1-2; abundance: -; v_gene: TRBV20-1; CDR3aa: CSVLTTGYTF; CDR3nt: TGCAGTGTCCTGACAACTGGCTACACCTTC
d_gene: -; j_gene: TRBJ2-2; abundance: -; v_gene: TRBV2; CDR3aa: CASSDIGELFF; CDR3nt: TGTGCCAGCAGTGATATCGGGGAGCTGTTTTTT
d_gene: TRBD2; j_gene: TRBJ2-2; abundance: -; v_gene: TRBV7-3; CDR3aa: CASSGSGGADTGELFF; CDR3nt: TGTGCCAGCAGCGGTAGCGGGGGGGCCGACACCGGGGAGCTGTTTTTT
d_gene: -; j_gene: TRBJ2-1; abundance: -; v_gene: TRBV9; CDR3aa: CASSERRDSYNEQFF; CDR3nt: TGTGCCAGCAGCGAACGGAGGGATTCCTACAATGAGCAGTTCTTC
d_gene: TRBD1; j_gene: TRBJ2-7; abundance: -; v_gene: TRBV7-2; CDR3aa: CAGSAGGVRTYEQYF; CDR3nt: TGTGCCGGCAGCGCAGGGGGCGTCCGTACCTACGAGCAGTACTTC
d_gene: TRBD2; j_gene: TRBJ2-5; abundance: few; v_gene: TRBV5-1; CDR3aa: CASSTGLAPIGETQYF; CDR3nt: TGCGCCAGCAGCACGGGACTAGCTCCGATCGGGGAGACCCAGTACTTC
d_gene: TRBD2; j_gene: TRBJ2-7; abundance: few; v_gene: TRBV28; CDR3aa: CASSLISGGASGEQYF; CDR3nt: TGTGCCAGCAGTTTAATAAGCGGGGGGGCGTCGGGGGAGCAGTACTTC
d_gene: TRBD2; j_gene: TRBJ2-1; abundance: -; v_gene: TRBV4-3; CDR3aa: CASSQDGSGGASWNEQFF; CDR3nt: TGCGCCAGCAGCCAAGATGGGAGCGGGGGGGCCTCATGGAATGAGCAGTTCTTC
d_gene: TRBD2; j_gene: TRBJ2-7; abundance: -; v_gene: TRBV20-1; CDR3aa: CSARAKTSGGLDEQYF; CDR3nt: TGCAGTGCTAGAGCGAAGACTAGCGGGGGTTTAGATGAGCAGTACTTC
d_gene: TRBD2; j_gene: TRBJ2-5; abundance: -; v_gene: TRBV24-1; CDR3aa: CATSDSIRLAGGYNEQYF; CDR3nt: TGTGCCACCAGTGATTCAATCCGACTAGCGGGGGGCTACAATGAGCAGTACTTC
d_gene: TRBD1; j_gene: TRBJ2-5; abundance: -; v_gene: TRBV6-6; CDR3aa: CASSRSWDRQETQYF; CDR3nt: TGTGCCAGCAGTAGGTCCTGGGACAGACAAGAGACCCAGTACTTC
d_gene: -; j_gene: TRBJ1-1; abundance: -; v_gene: TRBV6-1; CDR3aa: CASSEITGYTEAFF; CDR3nt: TGTGCCAGCAGTGAGATAACAGGGTACACTGAAGCTTTCTTT
d_gene: TRBD1; j_gene: TRBJ2-2; abundance: many; v_gene: TRBV28; CDR3aa: CASSLQDRETGELFF; CDR3nt: TGTGCCAGCAGTCTACAGGACAGGGAGACCGGGGAGCTGTTTTTT
d_gene: -; j_gene: TRBJ1-2; abundance: -; v_gene: TRBV30; CDR3aa: CAWSKVASPSGYTF; CDR3nt: TGTGCCTGGTCCAAGGTCGCCAGCCCTTCTGGCTACACCTTC
d_gene: -; j_gene: TRBJ1-2; abundance: once; v_gene: TRBV18; CDR3aa: CASSPSDLQGYTF; CDR3nt: TGTGCCAGCTCACCTAGCGATCTCCAAGGCTACACCTTC
d_gene: TRBD2; j_gene: TRBJ2-7; abundance: few; v_gene: TRBV6-5; CDR3aa: CASSYSAAGGSYEQYF; CDR3nt: TGTGCCAGCAGTTACTCCGCGGCGGGGGGCTCCTACGAGCAGTACTTC
d_gene: TRBD1; j_gene: TRBJ2-1; abundance: -; v_gene: TRBV6-5; CDR3aa: CASSFGQGVSYNEQFF; CDR3nt: TGTGCCAGCAGTTTCGGACAGGGGGTCTCCTACAATGAGCAGTTCTTC